The 10 T cell receptor beta chains below come from one sample, sequenced in a study of radiation and T cells in renal cell carcinoma. Sample time point: blood 2 weeks post-SBRT. The treatment here: 15 Gy SBRT to primary tumor, nephrectomy 4 weeks later. Using immunoSEQ multiplex PCR, the repertoire was profiled, and TCRdb retains in-frame clones only, with some absent. The table has some 130,000 clones, about 81% seen once. The sequences come from blood, collected from a patient whose treatment included radiotherapy and nephrectomy. Receptors were obtained from a woman in her fifties or sixties with renal cell carcinoma.

This clone was observed many times. This chain connects TRBV27 to TRBJ2-7; TRBD2 is a possible D gene (6 bases). Trimming left V 5 bases short and J 5 bases short, with 19 bases between. Germline V gene lookup returns CDR1 MNHEY and CDR2 SMNVEV (reference sequence). This CDR3 is 15 amino acids long. The CDR3 loop reads CASSIGGLGFDEQYF. The CDR3 DNA reads TGTGCCAGCAGTATTGGGGGGTTGGGGTTCGACGAGCAGTACTTC.

V gene TRBV30 combines with J gene TRBJ2-1, with TRBD1 as a possible D gene (5 bases). Trimming removed 0 bases from V and 3 bases from J, with 9 bases in between. CDR3 length: 14 amino acids. Germline assignment: CDR1 GTSNPN and CDR2 SVGIG (reference sequence). CDR3 region: CAWSVDSSYNEQFF. The CDR3 DNA sequence: TGTGCCTGGAGTGTAGACAGTAGCTACAATGAGCAGTTCTTC.

The V gene is TRBV28, the J gene TRBJ2-3; no definite D call. Trimming left V 5 bases short and J 0 bases short, with 15 bases between. Germline V gene lookup returns CDR1 MDHEN and CDR2 SYDVKM. CDR3 length: 16 residues. In nucleotides, the CDR3 is TGTGCCAGCAGTCCCCCTAGTTATACTAGCACAGATACGCAGTATTTT. Its protein is CASSPPSYTSTDTQYF.

The J gene is TRBJ1-6, the V gene TRBV7-3, with TRBD1 as a possible D gene (5 bases). Germline CDR1 and CDR2: SGHTA and FQGTGA. This CDR3 spans 15 amino acids. Trimming took 5 bases from V and 11 from J, leaving 19 bases between them. CDR3 sequence: CASSAQQGPLAPLHF. The CDR3 DNA is TGTGCCAGCAGCGCCCAGCAGGGACCTCTGGCACCCCTCCACTTT.

The V gene is TRBV7-9, the J gene TRBJ2-1; D possibly corresponds to TRBD2 (5 bases). The germline V gene has CDR1 SEHNR and CDR2 FQNEAQ (reference sequence). Trimming shortened V by 5 bases and J by 7 bases, and 15 bases separated the two germline ends. This CDR3 spans 14 amino acids. CDR3 region: CASSPWTGKNEQFF. CDR3 bases: TGTGCCAGCAGCCCTTGGACGGGGAAGAATGAGCAGTTCTTC.

This clone showed up just a few times. The V call is TRBV9, the J call TRBJ1-1; D is unclear. CDR3 length equals 14 residues. Germline values: CDR1 SGDLS, CDR2 YYNGEE. V was cut by 0 bases and J by 0 bases, with 6 bases left in between. The CDR3 loop reads CASSVEGVNTEAFF. The DNA of the CDR3 is TGTGCCAGCAGCGTAGAGGGCGTGAACACTGAAGCTTTCTTT.

This clone was detected a few times. The rearrangement links TRBV4-1 to TRBJ1-1; 7 bases fit TRBD1. The V gene end was trimmed by 1 base and the J gene end by 6 bases; junction bases not matched to a gene: 8. Germline lookup yields CDR1 MGHRA and CDR2 YSYEKL. CDR3 size: 15 residues. The CDR3: CASSQVDRVGAEAFF. The CDR3 DNA follows: TGCGCCAGCAGCCAAGTTGACAGGGTAGGGGCTGAAGCTTTCTTT.

This clone was seen just once. The chain has TRBV7-8 and TRBJ1-1, with 8 bases fitting TRBD1. With 5 bases clipped from V and 0 bases from J, the junction kept 5 bases outside the gene matches. This CDR3 is 15 amino acids long. Germline V gene lookup returns CDR1 SGHVS and CDR2 FQNEAQ. The CDR3, as DNA: TGTGCCAGCAGCCCGCAGGGGGCGATGAACACTGAAGCTTTCTTT. It translates to CASSPQGAMNTEAFF.

Details on this clone: Additional DNA sequences in this sample encode the identical CDR3. This chain joins TRBV9 and TRBJ1-3; D is unclear. Germline assignment: CDR1 SGDLS and CDR2 YYNGEE. The CDR3 consists of 15 residues. V lost 1 base to trimming and J lost 0 bases, with 8 bases between them. DNA for the CDR3: TGTGCCAGCAGCGTACGGCCGGACTCTGGAAACACCATATATTTT. Protein sequence: CASSVRPDSGNTIYF.

V is TRBV28 and J is TRBJ2-3; 7 bases line up with TRBD1. The CDR3 runs 15 residues. Trimming removed 6 bases from V and 2 bases from J; junction bases left unmatched: 8. The germline CDR1 and CDR2 sequences are MDHEN and SYDVKM. CDR3 nucleotides: TGTGCCAGCAGCAAGGGGGCAGGCCACACAGATACGCAGTATTTT. Its protein is CASSKGAGHTDTQYF.